The present entry profiles one T cell receptor beta chain with its context. Its matching antigen is unknown. Using its own MiXCR run on the reads, TCRdb lists one record per CDR3 protein. The sample lists about 160,000 distinct CDR3 sequences, more than 15% occurring once. CDR1 is PRHDT, CDR2 FYEKMQ, per germline (reference sequence). The CDR3 is 22 residues long. Trimming stripped 3 bases from V and 0 bases from J, with 27 bases between. The record originates from a study of T cell repertoires in cytomegalovirus infection. Overall study: CMV infection plus the matching HLA type was flagged by public TCR beta signatures.

Study results and caveats: Within the response measured ex vivo, HLA-C-restricted CMV-specific TCR beta clonotypes were dominant.

The sequenced sample was CD8+ T cells from PBMCs. The chain uses TRBV13 and TRBJ1-6; D is uncertain. The receptor was derived from a human donor in good health (CMV status not recorded). Some clones in this sample may be carry-over from other donors' samples. The chain's CDR3 is CASSFAFERLSGPSSYNSPLHF. In DNA form, the CDR3 reads TGTGCCAGCAGCTTCGCATTTGAGAGGTTATCAGGCCCTAGCTCCTATAATTCACCCCTCCACTTT. The complete variable domain, with remaining parts taken from reference TRBV13 and TRBJ1-6, reads AAGVIQSPRHLIKEKRETATLKCYPIPRHDTVYWYQQGPGQDPQFLISFYEKMQSDKGSIPDRFSAQQFSDYHSELNMSSLELGDSALYFCASSFAFERLSGPSSYNSPLHFGNGTRLTVT.